Each of the 12 T cell receptor beta chains below was sequenced from the same sample in a study of blood T cell repertoires in COVID-19. Produced via immunoSEQ multiplex PCR; TCRdb's table is partial and in-frame only. The sample yields a few hundred thousand clones, under 90% seen once. The source material was peripheral blood. All receptors come from a man aged 50 or older with acute or convalescent COVID-19.

The chain couples TRBV12-5 to TRBJ2-1; D ambiguous. V was trimmed by 1 base and J by 5 bases, leaving 9 bases between them. The CDR3 runs 14 residues. Germline V gene sequence: CDR1 LGHNT, CDR2 FRNRAP. This CDR3 reads CASGLASRDNEQFF. Here the CDR3 DNA reads TGTGCTAGTGGTTTGGCCTCACGGGACAATGAGCAGTTCTTC.

This clone has just one count. The chain is built from TRBV5-1 and TRBJ2-2; D is perhaps TRBD2 (5 bases). Germline loops: CDR1 SGHRS, CDR2 YFSETQ. CDR3 length equals 15 residues. V dropped 4 bases and J dropped 2 bases, with 12 bases sitting between them. The CDR3 reads CASSPPGRNTGELFF. The CDR3 DNA follows: TGCGCCAGCAGCCCCCCGGGAAGAAACACCGGGGAGCTGTTTTTT.

V is TRBV5-1 and J is TRBJ1-2; 7 bases are a match to TRBD1. V shed 4 bases, J shed 9 bases, and the junction held 18 bases outside the gene matches. CDR3 length: 16 amino acids. The germline CDR1 and CDR2 sequences are SGHRS and YFSETQ. Here the CDR3 reads CASSDTHGTARKSYTF. In nucleotides, the CDR3 is TGCGCCAGCAGCGACACCCACGGGACAGCAAGAAAGAGCTACACCTTC.

The J gene is TRBJ2-7, the V gene TRBV27; D might be TRBD1 (5 bases). With 2 bases removed from V and 2 bases from J, the gap between germline ends came to 13 bases. The CDR3 contains 15 residues. Germline CDR1 is MNHEY and CDR2 is SMNVEV (reference sequence). Here the CDR3 reads CASSLKGLGTYEQYF. In DNA form, the CDR3 reads TGTGCCAGCAGTTTAAAGGGGTTGGGGACCTACGAGCAGTACTTC.

The chain is built from TRBV19 and TRBJ2-5, with D perhaps matching TRBD2 (6 bases). V lost 3 bases to trimming and J lost 3 bases, with 14 bases between them. Germline assignment: CDR1 LNHDA and CDR2 SQIVND (reference sequence). The CDR3 is made up of 15 amino acids. The CDR3 nucleotides are TGTGCCAGTAGTATCACGGGGACTTTGAAAGAGACCCAGTACTTC. Translating it yields CASSITGTLKETQYF.

The chain has TRBV5-4 and TRBJ2-1; 10 bases map to TRBD2. This CDR3 region has 15 residues. V gave up 0 bases and J gave up 4 bases; unmatched junction bases: 1. Germline CDR1 reads SGHNT; CDR2 reads YYREEE (reference sequence). The CDR3 DNA reads TGTGCCAGCAGCTTGGATAGCGGGGGGTACAATGAGCAGTTCTTC. It encodes CASSLDSGGYNEQFF. Based on the CDR3 plus reference TRBV5-4 and TRBJ2-1, the full variable domain is ETGVTQSPTHLIKTRGQQVTLRCSSQSGHNTVSWYQQALGQGPQFIFQYYREEENGRGNFPPRFSGLQFPNYSSELNVNALELDDSALYLCASSLDSGGYNEQFFGPGTRLTVL.

The chain employs TRBV15 and TRBJ2-5, with 8 bases lining up with TRBD1. Germline CDR1 LNHNV, CDR2 YYDKDF (reference sequence). The CDR3 runs to 16 residues. V was pared by 1 base and J by 4 bases, with 8 bases of the junction left unmatched. CDR3 nucleotide sequence: TGTGCCACCAGCAGAGGAAATACAGGGGGAGGAGAGACCCAGTACTTC. Amino acids: CATSRGNTGGGETQYF.

The chain uses TRBV5-6 and TRBJ2-3; 8 bases are a match to TRBD1. The CDR3 loop spans 15 amino acids. The germline V gene has CDR1 SGHDT and CDR2 YYEEEE. V was pared by 4 bases and J by 4 bases, with 8 bases of the junction left unmatched. The CDR3 coding sequence is TGTGCCAGCAGCCCGATGACAGGGGAGTCAGATACGCAGTATTTT. Amino acids: CASSPMTGESDTQYF. Full variable domain (outside the CDR3, taken from reference TRBV5-6 and TRBJ2-3): DAGVTQSPTHLIKTRGQQVTLRCSPKSGHDTVSWYQQALGQGPQFIFQYYEEEERQRGNFPDRFSGHQFPNYSSELNVNALLLGDSALYLCASSPMTGESDTQYFGPGTRLTVL.

The V call is TRBV5-1, the J call TRBJ1-3; D possibly corresponds to TRBD1 (5 bases). Trimming left V 2 bases short and J 0 bases short, with 12 bases between. Germline V gene lookup returns CDR1 SGHRS and CDR2 YFSETQ. This CDR3 spans 16 amino acids. The DNA of the CDR3 is TGCGCCAGCAGCTTAACACAGGTCAGCTCTGGAAACACCATATATTTT. Amino acids: CASSLTQVSSGNTIYF. Using reference TRBV5-1 and TRBJ1-3 for the parts outside the CDR3, the full variable domain is KAGVTQTPRYLIKTRGQQVTLSCSPISGHRSVSWYQQTPGQGLQFLFEYFSETQRNKGNFPGRFSGRQFSNSRSEMNVSTLELGDSALYLCASSLTQVSSGNTIYFGEGSWLTVV.

V usage is TRBV4-1 and J usage is TRBJ1-5; D ambiguous. The length of the CDR3 is 13 residues. Trimming took off 2 bases at V and 8 bases at J, with 10 bases between the two ends. The germline CDR1 and CDR2 sequences are MGHRA and YSYEKL. The CDR3 sequence: CASSQLFGEPQHF. For the CDR3, the DNA is TGCGCCAGCAGCCAACTATTCGGGGAGCCCCAGCATTTT.

This sequence joins TRBV19 and TRBJ2-2, with D possibly being TRBD1 (6 bases). The germline CDR1 and CDR2 sequences are LNHDA and SQIVND (reference sequence). The CDR3 totals 14 residues. Trimming removed 5 bases at V and 6 bases at J, with 13 bases between. CDR3 sequence: CASSPGVGAGELFF. CDR3 in DNA: TGTGCCAGTAGTCCAGGGGTAGGGGCCGGGGAGCTGTTTTTT.

The rearrangement joins TRBV19 to TRBJ2-1; 7 bases fit TRBD2. Trimming removed 1 base from V and 8 bases from J; junction bases left unmatched: 5. The CDR3 is 14 residues long. The germline V gene encodes CDR1 LNHDA and CDR2 SQIVND (reference sequence). The CDR3 region is CASSIVGGSDEQFF. In nucleotides, the CDR3 is TGTGCCAGTAGTATAGTGGGGGGGAGCGATGAGCAGTTCTTC.